These 4 T cell receptor beta chains share one sample of origin, sequenced in a study of blood T cell repertoires in COVID-19. Generated by immunoSEQ multiplex PCR, the TCRdb table keeps only in-frame clones and is missing some. The table records fewer than 250,000 clones, about four fifths of them present only once. Source material: peripheral blood. The source of these receptors is a woman in her fifties or sixties with active or convalescent COVID-19.

This clone appeared a few times. V usage is TRBV19 and J usage is TRBJ1-5; 7 bases align to TRBD1. J lost 4 bases, V lost 7 bases, and 7 bases had no gene match. The CDR3 spans 14 residues. Germline-derived CDR1 and CDR2 are LNHDA and SQIVND (reference sequence). CDR3 DNA: TGTGCCAGTACTGCGGGACAGAAGAATCAGCCCCAGCATTTT. Amino acid sequence: CASTAGQKNQPQHF.

This clone was counted ten times or more. This chain joins TRBV6-4 and TRBJ2-2, with D possibly being TRBD1 (6 bases). This CDR3 has 16 amino acids. The V end was cut by 0 bases, the J end by 3 bases, with 11 bases between. CDR1 and CDR2 from the germline V gene are MRHNA and SNTAGT. CDR3 sequence: CASSDSAGADTGELFF. The DNA for the CDR3 is TGTGCCAGCAGTGACTCGGCAGGGGCGGACACCGGGGAGCTGTTTTTT.

J is TRBJ1-2 and V is TRBV11-2; no reliable D call. Between the trimmed V and J ends, which lost 4 bases and 9 bases, there was a span of 18 bases. CDR1 is SGHAT and CDR2 is FQNNGV in the germline V gene. The CDR3 sequence is 14 residues long. CDR3 in DNA: TGTGCCAGCAGCTCCTCCGGGGTGCTTTATCGCTACACCTTC. This codes for CASSSSGVLYRYTF.

The V call is TRBV28, the J call TRBJ1-2; TRBD1 agrees at 8 bases. The CDR3 runs 14 residues. After removal of 6 bases from V and 5 bases from J, the junction contained 8 bases not matched to a gene. Germline-derived CDR1 and CDR2 are MDHEN and SYDVKM. CDR3 loop: CASRTGGPDYGYTF. CDR3 bases: TGTGCCAGCAGAACAGGGGGTCCAGATTATGGCTACACCTTC.